The TCR beta chain described here comes from a study of cytomegalovirus exposure and HLA in healthy donors. Study-wide context: Earlier sequencing of some 180 million T cells yielded around 100 million unique TCR beta sequences.

The table lists this clone with a count of one. The PCR made use of 60 Vbeta and 13 Jbeta primers. Using immunoSEQ multiplex PCR, the repertoire was profiled, and TCRdb retains in-frame clones only, with some absent. The profile shows about 89,000 clones, 85% of them singletons. This receptor was obtained from a man aged 40-49 years in good health and CMV-seropositive. Sequenced sample: PBMCs.

CDR3 sequence: CASSLMSSGQSYEQYF. CDR3 nucleotides: TGTGCCAGCAGCTTGATGTCTAGCGGACAATCCTACGAGCAGTACTTC. The V gene is TRBV7-9, the J gene TRBJ2-7; 7 nucleotides agree with TRBD2. The ends lost 3 bases at V and 1 base at J; junction bases unmatched: 9. Germline V gives CDR1 SEHNR, CDR2 FQNEAQ (reference sequence). The CDR3 loop spans 16 amino acids.